A selection of T cell receptor beta chains follows, all from one sample in a study of T cell changes during pregnancy in multiple sclerosis. Generated by immunoSEQ multiplex PCR, the TCRdb table keeps only in-frame clones and is missing some. Among approximately 63,000 clones, roughly 91% were seen once, and the ten largest hold 2.2%. This material consisted of peripheral blood, taken in the third trimester of pregnancy. These receptors were collected from a female donor in good health, enrolled as a control in a pregnancy study. Both conserved end residues are part of each CDR3. Fields, in order: J gene, clone size, V gene, CDR3 protein. Expanded clones get a size class; other rows say once, few or many, or leave the size out.

J gene: TRBJ2-7; clone size: -; V gene: TRBV6-5; CDR3 protein: CASRRQSSYEQYF
J gene: TRBJ1-6; clone size: -; V gene: TRBV7-6; CDR3 protein: CASSLAEGPNSPLHF
J gene: TRBJ1-5; clone size: -; V gene: TRBV5-5; CDR3 protein: CASSLSRVYSNQPQHF
J gene: TRBJ2-7; clone size: medium-sized; V gene: TRBV6-1; CDR3 protein: CASSDPRTGTYEQYF
J gene: TRBJ1-4; clone size: -; V gene: TRBV2; CDR3 protein: CASSFSRTNEKLFF
J gene: TRBJ1-1; clone size: -; V gene: TRBV4-2; CDR3 protein: CASSQVERGRRNTEAFF
J gene: TRBJ1-5; clone size: -; V gene: TRBV2; CDR3 protein: CASAPWGPAKPQHF
J gene: TRBJ2-2; clone size: -; V gene: TRBV5-4; CDR3 protein: CASSLGTGTNTGELFF
J gene: TRBJ2-1; clone size: -; V gene: TRBV2; CDR3 protein: CASSGEPHEQFF
J gene: TRBJ2-7; clone size: -; V gene: TRBV16; CDR3 protein: CASSQSTSSYEQYF
J gene: TRBJ2-1; clone size: once; V gene: TRBV28; CDR3 protein: CASSLGTSGPNEQFF
J gene: TRBJ2-1; clone size: once; V gene: TRBV19; CDR3 protein: CASSSLAGGPGEQFF
J gene: TRBJ1-1; clone size: -; V gene: TRBV6-1; CDR3 protein: CASSGEKEAFF
J gene: TRBJ1-2; clone size: -; V gene: TRBV14; CDR3 protein: CASSQTELYGYTF
J gene: TRBJ2-7; clone size: once; V gene: TRBV28; CDR3 protein: CASSLPGQGHEQYF
J gene: TRBJ1-4; clone size: -; V gene: TRBV28; CDR3 protein: CASSLSGTGGEKLFF